This T cell receptor beta chain was profiled in a study of shared clonotypes between healthy human individuals. General study results and limits: Rarefaction gave evidence that sorted-subset sequencing remained incomplete despite large depth.

Germline V lookup: CDR1 SEHNR, CDR2 FQNEAQ (reference sequence). The CDR3 is 13 amino acids. With 5 bases clipped from V and 9 bases from J, the junction kept 6 bases outside the gene matches. As concerns this clone: Its specificity is not known.

Libraries were prepared by immunoSEQ multiplex PCR; TCRdb keeps only in-frame clonotypes and omits some of them. In the table there are approximately 740,000 clones, approximately 79% of which are singletons. The sequenced material came from memory CD4+ T cells sorted from blood. Subset noted: CD45RA-negative fraction. This TCR was recovered from a woman between 25 and 40 years old in good health. The V and J genes are TRBV7-9 and TRBJ1-5; 8 bases agree with TRBD1. This CDR3 reads CASSPGQGGPQHF. Here the CDR3 DNA reads TGTGCCAGCAGCCCTGGACAGGGAGGGCCCCAGCATTTT.